The clone carrying this TCR beta chain was recorded a few times. This sample is drawn from a study of type 1 regulatory T cells. Study details: T-allo10 is a Tr1-enriched, alloantigen-specific CD4 T cell product made in vitro.

TCRdb used MiXCR to reprocess the reads, holding one entry per CDR3 protein. This repertoire shows 80,000 to 100,000 distinct CDR3 sequences, around a third found once; its top ten account for less than 2.5%. V lost 4 bases and J 0 bases, leaving 12 bases between the germline ends. The CDR3 sequence is 16 residues long. Germline CDR1 SGHAT, CDR2 FQNNGV. The TCR sequence derives from a human donor in good health. Sequencing input: CD4+ T cells, either the whole sample or a sorted fraction (not recorded which). The J gene is TRBJ2-2, the V gene TRBV11-2, with D perhaps given as TRBD1 or TRBD2 (5 bases each). As DNA, the CDR3 is TGTGCCAGCAGCTCGGGACGAACCTCGAACACCGGGGAGCTGTTTTTT. Residues: CASSSGRTSNTGELFF.